The present TCR beta chain was sequenced within a study of T cell repertoires in ileal Crohn's disease (dated by TCRdb to about 2019). About the study as a whole: The median duration of disease was approximately 7.9 years, and at the time of surgery around 35% of patients were active smokers. Every patient underwent surgery because of a complication, which was stricturing disease in 61% of cases and penetrating disease in approximately 40%. About half of the patients received postoperative therapy: 11 received thiopurines and 18 received anti-TNF agents. TCR repertoire analysis was performed in about 59 Crohn's disease patients drawn from a prospective multicentre cohort. The study ran alongside a multicentre cohort designed to identify predictors of early endoscopic recurrence after ileocolonic resection. A Rutgeerts score higher than i0 was the definition used for endoscopic postoperative recurrence. A total of around 170 mucosal samples from some 60 patients were sequenced, collected from several sites on the surgical specimen as well as at postoperative endoscopy. What the study reported, not specific to this receptor: Mucosal CD4 and CD8 T cells were sorted and sequenced only in a subgroup of patients, the size of which was not stated. A significantly higher proportion of clonal expansions was observed in active smokers at surgery than in non-smokers (approximately 26% vs 17%, p=0.02). Compared with CD4 T cells, sorted CD8 T cells contained more high-frequency clones, which suggests that the mucosal expansions were mostly CD8. Higher high-frequency clone percentages at surgery were associated with endoscopic recurrence; all patients with clonality above 26.8% (18/57) had recurrence.

V is trimmed back by 6 bases and J by 7 bases, and the junction contains 7 bases that no gene match accounts for. Reading the germline V gene (reference sequence) gives CDR1 MNHNY and CDR2 SVGAGI. Measured from the cysteine to the phenylalanine, the CDR3 is 14 residues long. The DNA shown is the 42-base CDR3, in frame from base 1. For commercial TCRB immunosequencing, 450 to 550 nanograms of biopsy DNA were submitted for each sample. CDR3 regions were amplified from genomic DNA by Adaptive Biotechnology using a two-step, amplification bias-controlled multiplex PCR. Primers for every V and J gene segment were used in the first PCR, and barcodes and Illumina adapters were added in the second PCR. CDR3 libraries were sequenced using an Illumina instrument. The paper's data handling went like this. The analysis drew on both the pipelines supplied by the vendor and custom analysis of the raw data in R/Bioconductor running R version 3.3.0. Clonality, which ranges from 0 to 1, was calculated as the inverse of the normalised Shannon entropy across all productive clones. High-frequency clones were defined as the share of the repertoire taken up by the top 100 clones, keeping only clones that passed a 95% confidence test. Overlap between samples was measured with the Morisita-Horn index, while repertoire diversity was measured with the Simpson index. Not all clones reach the TCRdb copy of this immuneACCESS table, which keeps in-frame sequences only. Checked studies attribute under half of the gap to unresolved V genes and leave the rest unexplained. That table supplies the V and J calls and clone size; D and trimming were determined from the DNA. The sample data list some 16,000 clones, and 75% to 90% of these were observed just once. The ten largest clonotypes hold 4.2% of the sample.

Adults with ileal or ileocolonic Crohn's disease for whom ileocolonic resection was indicated were considered eligible. Before DNA extraction, whole ileal mucosal biopsies were kept frozen at -80 degrees C. Genomic DNA was extracted from frozen whole biopsies with a TRizol-based method and quantified on a NanoDrop 2000 spectrophotometer. Concerning this clone itself: This receptor's antigen is unknown. The input lacks base qualities; no much larger clone sits a single base away.

The clonotype was recovered from an adult with Crohn's disease. This chain joins TRBV6-6 to TRBJ1-4, with TRBD1 matching 8 junction bases. Sequenced material: ileal tissue. The sequenced DNA is TGTGCCAGCAGCCCCACGACAGGGGTTGAAAAACTGTTTTTT. Translated, this gives CASSPTTGVEKLFF.